This T cell receptor (beta chain) was obtained from a study of beta chain features in type 1 diabetes. For this clone: The antigen remains unidentified.

Expressed TCRB transcripts got sequenced, as all isolated RNA was reverse transcribed. Profiled with immunoSEQ multiplex PCR; TCRdb holds only in-frame clones, not every one. The sample lists roughly 610,000 clones; roughly 16% were seen once. Study conclusions and caveats: Insertion counts at VDJ junctions were lower in type 1 diabetes patients, who also showed more deletions there.

The CDR3 contains 11 residues. Germline V CDR1 and CDR2: SNHLY, FYNNEI. Deletions cut 6 bases from V and 3 bases from J, with 6 bases between. The TCR comes from a man aged 18 to 29 in good health. The sequenced sample was naive CD4+ T cells from blood. This chain links TRBV2 with TRBJ2-7, with D unresolved. CDR3: CASSAHYEQYF. CDR3 nucleotides: TGTGCCAGCAGCGCTCACTACGAGCAGTACTTC.